Listed below are T cell receptor beta chains from one sample, sequenced in a study of shared clonotypes between healthy human individuals. This table comes from immunoSEQ multiplex PCR, and its TCRdb copy is limited to in-frame clones, with some not included. Of hundreds of thousands of clones listed, approximately 79% are singletons. Sequenced sample: memory CD4+ T cells sorted from blood. All receptors come from a woman in her thirties in good health. CDR3s include the opening cysteine and the closing phenylalanine or tryptophan. A D gene is named only where the DNA matches it firmly. Clone size appears in some rows only: once, few, many, or a class for an expanded clone.

v_gene	d_gene	j_gene	len	abundance	CDR3nt	CDR3aa
TRBV6-5	.	TRBJ2-5	15	.	TGTGCCAGCAGTTACTCAGGAGCACCGGGAGAGACCCAGTACTTC	CASSYSGAPGETQYF
TRBV10-3	.	TRBJ1-5	15	.	TGTGCCATCAGTGAGGCAGAGTTGGGCAATCAGCCCCAGCATTTT	CAISEAELGNQPQHF
TRBV7-9	.	TRBJ2-2	17	.	TGTGCCAGCAGCTTAGTTCGTTCTGGACAGAACACCGGGGAGCTGTTTTTT	CASSLVRSGQNTGELFF
TRBV5-4	.	TRBJ2-1	15	once	TGTGCCAGCAGCTTAGGACTACTATCCTACAATGAGCAGTTCTTC	CASSLGLLSYNEQFF
TRBV25-1	TRBD1	TRBJ2-7	15	.	TGTGCCAGCAGCCCACCGGGACAGGGGGCCTACGAGCAGTACTTC	CASSPPGQGAYEQYF
TRBV18	.	TRBJ1-1	14	once	TGTGCCAGCTCACCGAACAGGGCTTCAGGTGAAGCTTTCTTT	CASSPNRASGEAFF
TRBV27	TRBD1	TRBJ1-2	17	.	TGTGCCAGCAGTTTATCGATCCGAGATACAGGGGGCTTTGGCTACACCTTC	CASSLSIRDTGGFGYTF
TRBV18	TRBD1	TRBJ1-5	15	.	TGTGCCAGCTCACCCGTGGGGACAGGGGAACAGCCCCAGCATTTT	CASSPVGTGEQPQHF
TRBV7-2	.	TRBJ2-7	15	.	TGTGCCAGCAGCCAGACTGCCCTAGTTGTCTCCGAGCAGTACTTC	CASSQTALVVSEQYF
TRBV7-2	.	TRBJ2-2	16	.	TGTGCCAGCAGCTTAGCGGGGACGGTGAACACCGGGGAGCTGTTTTTT	CASSLAGTVNTGELFF
TRBV6-5	TRBD1	TRBJ1-2	16	.	TGTGCCAGCAGTTACTCGGAACGGGGGACAGCCTATGGCTACACCTTC	CASSYSERGTAYGYTF
TRBV7-2	.	TRBJ1-5	13	.	TGTGCCAGCAGCACAAATAGCAATCAGCCCCAGCATTTT	CASSTNSNQPQHF
TRBV29-1	.	TRBJ2-3	18	.	TGCAGCGTTGATTATGGCTGGGGGATCAAGGGGAGAACAGATACGCAGTATTTT	CSVDYGWGIKGRTDTQYF
TRBV6-1	TRBD2	TRBJ2-1	15	few	TGTGCCAGCAGTGAATCGCTAGCGGGCTACAATGAGCAGTTCTTC	CASSESLAGYNEQFF
TRBV2	.	TRBJ1-1	14	.	TGTGCCAGCGTAGCCGGGACGGATAACACTGAAGCTTTCTTT	CASVAGTDNTEAFF
TRBV9	.	TRBJ1-2	15	.	TGTGCCAGCAGCGTAGAGGAAGGGACCGTTTATGGCTACACCTTC	CASSVEEGTVYGYTF
TRBV7-9	.	TRBJ2-2	15	.	TGTGCCAGCACCCTGGGGGGCCTGAACACCGGGGAGCTGTTTTTT	CASTLGGLNTGELFF
TRBV7-2	.	TRBJ2-3	15	.	TGTGCCAGCAGTCCGGTGGCGTTGGGCACAGATACGCAGTATTTT	CASSPVALGTDTQYF
TRBV18	.	TRBJ2-2	17	.	TGTGCCAGCTCACCACCTGTGCTGGGGGGCGGCACCGGGGAGCTGTTTTTT	CASSPPVLGGGTGELFF
TRBV27	TRBD1	TRBJ1-4	19	.	TGTGCCAGCAGTTTACATGGGACAGGGAGGTCCGCAACTAATGAAAAACTGTTTTTT	CASSLHGTGRSATNEKLFF
TRBV7-9	.	TRBJ2-3	14	few	TGTGCCAGCAGCGCCACAACTAGCACAGATACGCAGTATTTT	CASSATTSTDTQYF
TRBV6-6	TRBD1	TRBJ1-2	16	.	TGTGCCAGCAGGCCTAATACCGGGACAGCTACTATGAGCTACACCTTC	CASRPNTGTATMSYTF
TRBV28	.	TRBJ2-1	18	once	TGTGCCAGCAGTTTATCACCCAGCAGGCTAACGACCTACAATGAGCAGTTCTTC	CASSLSPSRLTTYNEQFF
TRBV4-2	TRBD2	TRBJ2-3	16	.	TGTGCCAGCAGCCAAGTTGGCGGGAGGTCCACAGATACGCAGTATTTT	CASSQVGGRSTDTQYF
TRBV5-8	.	TRBJ1-5	15	.	TGTGCCAGCAGCTTGGGGCAGGATGGCAATCAGCCCCAGCATTTT	CASSLGQDGNQPQHF
TRBV19	.	TRBJ2-3	12	once	TGTGCCAGTAGTATTTTCGGAGATACGCAGTATTTT	CASSIFGDTQYF
TRBV18	.	TRBJ1-5	14	.	TGTGCCAGCTCATTCGGACAACACAATCAGCCCCAGCATTTT	CASSFGQHNQPQHF
TRBV7-9	.	TRBJ2-1	14	.	TGTGCCAGCAGTAAGATAACCCTATACAATGAGCAGTTCTTC	CASSKITLYNEQFF
TRBV5-4	.	TRBJ1-1	15	.	TGTGCCAGCAGCTGGGCCGACAGGCCGAACACTGAAGCTTTCTTT	CASSWADRPNTEAFF
TRBV18	.	TRBJ2-7	16	.	TGTGCCAGCTCACCAGTTCTGACGGGGTTCTCCTACGAGCAGTACTTC	CASSPVLTGFSYEQYF
TRBV4-1	TRBD1	TRBJ1-5	18	.	TGCGCCAGCGGATTTAAAAGACGGGACAGGGGAAGTCATCAGCCCCAGCATTTT	CASGFKRRDRGSHQPQHF
TRBV6-5	.	TRBJ2-1	15	.	TGTGCCAGCACCCAAAGGTCGAGTCGGGGCAATGAGCAGTTCTTC	CASTQRSSRGNEQFF
TRBV18	TRBD1	TRBJ1-5	16	.	TGTGCCAGCTCACAATCCGGGACAGGGGGGTTTCAGCCCCAGCATTTT	CASSQSGTGGFQPQHF
TRBV9	TRBD2	TRBJ2-1	16	once	TGTGCCAGCAGCGTAGGGCTAGCGGACTCCTACAATGAGCAGTTCTTC	CASSVGLADSYNEQFF
TRBV5-1	.	TRBJ2-5	13	.	TGCGCCAGCAGCTTCAATAGCCCAGAGACCCAGTACTTC	CASSFNSPETQYF
TRBV28	.	TRBJ1-1	16	.	TGTGCCAGCAGTCCTTCCCCCCTAGGGGGAAGAACTGAAGCTTTCTTT	CASSPSPLGGRTEAFF
TRBV27	TRBD2	TRBJ2-5	16	.	TGTGCCAGCAGTTTATCGAGGACTAGCGGGATGGAGACCCAGTACTTC	CASSLSRTSGMETQYF
TRBV28	.	TRBJ2-7	14	.	TGTGCCAGCAGTCTTATCGCAGGGTTCTACGAGCAGTACTTC	CASSLIAGFYEQYF
TRBV28	.	TRBJ1-2	14	once	TGTGCCAGCAGCCCTCACAGGGCCTCCTATGGCTACACCTTC	CASSPHRASYGYTF
TRBV7-8	TRBD2	TRBJ2-7	14	.	TGTGCCAGCAGCTTTGTAGCGGGCACCTACGAGCAGTACTTC	CASSFVAGTYEQYF
TRBV7-2	TRBD1	TRBJ2-7	12	once	TGTGCCAGCAGACCCACTGGGGGACAGGGGTACTTC	CASRPTGGQGYF